This T cell receptor beta chain derives from a study of blood T cell repertoires in COVID-19. Whole-study context: COVID-19 samples collected from the United States, Italy and Spain covered acute and convalescent phases.

Germline CDR1 reads PRHDT; CDR2 reads FYEKMQ (reference sequence). V shed 6 bases, J shed 0 bases, and the junction held 8 bases outside the gene matches. This CDR3 region has 16 residues. Per the study methods: Amplification of reference gene primers was used by the study to estimate nucleated cell counts. Produced via immunoSEQ multiplex PCR; TCRdb's table is partial and in-frame only. V and J calls and clone size follow that table, whereas D and trimming were derived from the DNA. The data hold about 98,000 clones, with 70% to 85% observed a single time. The sample consisted of peripheral blood. This chain joins TRBV13 and TRBJ2-1, with 7 positions matching TRBD2. This receptor was obtained from a man aged 55 to 70 with active or convalescent COVID-19. CDR3 region: CASRGGLGASYNEQFF. DNA of the CDR3: TGTGCCAGCAGGGGCGGACTAGGGGCCTCCTACAATGAGCAGTTCTTC.